The clone carrying this T cell receptor beta chain came up a few times. This entry comes from a study of post-analysis software for immune sequencing data. Presence of unique molecular identifiers characterized the TCR beta cDNA libraries. TCRdb reprocessed the PCR reads with MiXCR, giving one entry per CDR3 protein. The sample gives roughly 600,000 distinct CDR3 sequences, 44% of which show up once; around 1.7% is in the top ten. The specimen was blood. The clonotype comes from a girl under 18 with multiple sclerosis.

CDR3 protein: CASSYSPRSPSYEQYF. As DNA, the CDR3 is TGTGCCAGCAGTTACTCACCCCGGTCTCCTTCCTACGAGCAGTACTTC. The chain employs TRBV6-6 and TRBJ2-7, with unresolved D. CDR1 is MNHNY, CDR2 SVGAGI, per germline (reference sequence). The ends were cut back, 0 bases at V and 1 base at J, with 13 bases in the middle. The CDR3 covers 16 residues.